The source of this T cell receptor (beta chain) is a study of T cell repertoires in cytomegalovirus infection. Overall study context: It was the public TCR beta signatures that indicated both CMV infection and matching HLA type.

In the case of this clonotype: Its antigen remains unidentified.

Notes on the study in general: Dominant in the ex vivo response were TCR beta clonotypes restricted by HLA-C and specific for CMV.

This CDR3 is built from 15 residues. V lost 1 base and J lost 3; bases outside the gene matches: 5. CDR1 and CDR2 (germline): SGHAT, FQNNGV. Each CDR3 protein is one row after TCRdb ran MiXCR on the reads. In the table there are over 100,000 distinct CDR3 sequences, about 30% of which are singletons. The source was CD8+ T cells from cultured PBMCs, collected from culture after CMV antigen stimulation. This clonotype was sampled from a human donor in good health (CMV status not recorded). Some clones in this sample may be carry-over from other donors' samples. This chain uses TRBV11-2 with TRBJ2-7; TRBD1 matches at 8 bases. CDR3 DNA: TGTGCCAGCAGCTTAGCCGGGACAGGCTTCTACGAGCAGTACTTC. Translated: CASSLAGTGFYEQYF.